The 11 T cell receptor beta chains listed next were all sequenced from one sample in a study of cytomegalovirus exposure and HLA in healthy donors. The PCR made use of 60 Vbeta and 13 Jbeta primers. Method: immunoSEQ multiplex PCR; TCRdb's copy keeps in-frame clones and lacks some. The top ten hold 10% of the sample, which has about 99,000 clones, around 80% seen once. The sample taken for sequencing was PBMCs. The receptors here all came from a woman between 18 and 29 years old in good health and CMV-seropositive.

The chain joins TRBV4-3 to TRBJ2-7, with 7 bases aligning to TRBD1. Germline CDR1 reads LGHNA; CDR2 reads YSLEER. Unmatched junction bases numbered 12, after V lost 4 bases and J lost 3 bases. This CDR3 is 16 amino acids long. In DNA form, the CDR3 reads TGCGCCAGCAGCCTGGAGTGGGACAGTGGAATCTACGAGCAGTACTTC. Its protein product is CASSLEWDSGIYEQYF.

The chain recombines TRBV15 with TRBJ2-7; 9 positions match TRBD1. V shed 3 bases, J shed 3 bases, and the junction held 6 bases outside the gene matches. Per the germline V gene, CDR1 is LNHNV and CDR2 is YYDKDF (reference sequence). There are 15 residues in the CDR3. The CDR3 here is CATSRHGTGSYEQYF. The CDR3 coding sequence is TGTGCCACCAGCAGGCACGGGACAGGGAGCTACGAGCAGTACTTC.

The sample holds one count of this clone. The rearrangement joins TRBV11-2 to TRBJ1-5; 8 positions match TRBD1. This CDR3 has 15 residues. After removal of 5 bases from V and 7 bases from J, the junction contained 10 bases not matched to a gene. Germline V gene lookup returns CDR1 SGHAT and CDR2 FQNNGV. CDR3 nucleotides: TGTGCCAGCAGCAGATTGACAGGGGCCGTCCAGCCCCAGCATTTT. Protein sequence: CASSRLTGAVQPQHF.

The chain combines TRBV5-1 with TRBJ1-2, with TRBD1 matching 7 bases. The length of the CDR3 is 14 residues. The trim removed 3 bases at V and 4 bases at J, leaving 6 bases unmatched. The germline CDR1 and CDR2 sequences are SGHRS and YFSETQ. CDR3 region: CASSSGQEVYGYTF. As DNA, the CDR3 is TGCGCCAGCAGCTCCGGACAGGAGGTCTATGGCTACACCTTC.

The chain recombines TRBV5-1 with TRBJ2-1, with TRBD2 matching over 8 bases. Germline CDR1 reads SGHRS; CDR2 reads YFSETQ. The V segment lost 2 bases and the J segment 9 bases; nucleotides outside the gene matches: 13. The CDR3 totals 16 residues. In DNA, the CDR3 is TGCGCCAGCAGCTTCGATTCGGGAGGGGGTTTTGGTGAGCAGTTCTTC. Its protein is CASSFDSGGGFGEQFF.

This clone was picked up a small number of times. The chain couples TRBV6-5 to TRBJ1-1; weak D call: TRBD1 (5 bases). Germline V CDR1 and CDR2: MNHEY, SVGAGI. CDR3 length: 15 amino acids. V dropped 2 bases and J dropped 1 base, with 11 bases sitting between them. The CDR3 is CASSYRGVRNTEAFF. In nucleotides, the CDR3 is TGTGCCAGCAGTTACCGGGGGGTTAGGAACACTGAAGCTTTCTTT.

The CDR3 is CAITPGGAGNTIYF. The CDR3 region has the DNA TGTGCCATCACCCCTGGGGGGGCTGGAAACACCATATATTTT. The chain is built from TRBV10-3 and TRBJ1-3, with D perhaps matching TRBD1 (5 bases). CDR1 and CDR2 (germline): ENHRY, SYGVKD. V dropped 7 bases and J dropped 2 bases, with 12 bases sitting between them. The CDR3 sequence is 14 residues long.

J is TRBJ2-7 and V is TRBV5-1, with 10 bases that match TRBD2. V was clipped by 0 bases and J by 4 bases; unmatched bases: 4. Looked up from germline, CDR1 is SGHRS and CDR2 is YFSETQ. CDR3 size: 15 residues. This CDR3 reads CASSLGLAGGYEQYF. In DNA form, the CDR3 reads TGCGCCAGCAGCTTGGGTTTAGCGGGGGGTTACGAGCAGTACTTC.

The rearrangement links TRBV6-5 to TRBJ2-1; 8 nucleotides agree with TRBD2. There are 14 residues in the CDR3. V trimming: 7 bases; J trimming: 8 bases; junction bases outside the gene matches: 10. Germline-derived CDR1 and CDR2 are MNHEY and SVGAGI. The CDR3 DNA reads as TGTGCCAGCAAAGCGGGGGACCCTGTGCATGAGCAGTTCTTC. Encoded protein: CASKAGDPVHEQFF.

The rearrangement uses TRBV4-3 and TRBJ2-3, with TRBD2 matching 8 bases. This CDR3 has 16 residues. Germline CDR1 and CDR2: LGHNA and YSLEER. The trim removed 5 bases at V and 4 bases at J, leaving 11 bases unmatched. Here the CDR3 reads CASSSRGSGISDTQYF. In DNA, the CDR3 is TGCGCCAGCAGCTCCCGGGGTAGCGGGATTTCAGATACGCAGTATTTT.

The gene calls are TRBV7-9 and TRBJ2-2, with D possibly matching TRBD2 (6 bases). V lost 2 bases and J lost 4, with 17 bases in between. Germline loops: CDR1 SEHNR, CDR2 FQNEAQ (reference sequence). CDR3 size: 17 residues. CDR3 DNA sequence: TGTGCCAGCAGCTTACGGCACGGGGAGGAACGCACCGGGGAGCTGTTTTTT. Protein sequence: CASSLRHGEERTGELFF.